This TCR beta chain was captured in a study of T cell changes during pregnancy in multiple sclerosis. Method: immunoSEQ multiplex PCR; TCRdb's copy keeps in-frame clones and lacks some. Among around 33,000 clones listed, over 80% were seen once. This CDR3 comprises 16 residues. Germline V CDR1 and CDR2: MNHNY, SVGAGI (reference sequence). J gave up 2 bases and V 7 bases, and 12 bases lay outside the gene matches. The source of this sequence is a female donor with multiple sclerosis, enrolled in a pregnancy study. This specimen consisted of CD8+ T cells from peripheral blood mononuclear cells, obtained before pregnancy. The chain joins TRBV6-6 to TRBJ2-7; 9 bases map to TRBD2. The CDR3 spells CASTPRGASGAYEQYF. For the CDR3, the DNA is TGTGCCAGCACTCCACGAGGGGCTAGCGGGGCCTACGAGCAGTACTTC.